Listed below are T cell receptor beta chains from one sample, sequenced in a study of control samples from healthy donors and cancer patients. Sequenced by immunoSEQ multiplex PCR; TCRdb stores in-frame clones only, minus some. Of roughly 50,000 clones in the sample, almost 96% were seen once. Source material: blood. The origin of the receptors is a woman between 25 and 40 years old in good health. Each CDR3 is given with its conserved first and last residue. A D gene is named only where the DNA matches it firmly. Clone size, where shown, is once, few, many, or a class for clones that have expanded.

TRBV28	TRBD1	NA	TRBJ1-4	TGTGCCAGCAGTTCAGCCAGGGGGCGCTTGTACAATGAAAAACTGTTTTTT	CASSSARGRLYNEKLFF
TRBV6-1	NA	NA	TRBJ2-5	TGTGCCAGCAGTGAACAGCAAGAGACCCAGTACTTC	CASSEQQETQYF
TRBV5-1	TRBD1	NA	TRBJ2-5	TGCGCCAGCAGCTGGGGGCGGCAGGGGGTGGAGACCCAGTACTTC	CASSWGRQGVETQYF
TRBV2	TRBD1	NA	TRBJ2-1	TGTGCCAGCAGTGAAGCCGGGACAGCCTTGGGGAATGAGCAGTTCTTC	CASSEAGTALGNEQFF
TRBV27	NA	once	TRBJ2-3	TGTGCCAGCAGTTTGACCGGATGGGGCACAGATACGCAGTATTTT	CASSLTGWGTDTQYF
TRBV28	TRBD1	NA	TRBJ1-5	TGTGCCAGCACCCAGGGGGGGAGATATAGCAATCAGCCCCAGCATTTT	CASTQGGRYSNQPQHF
TRBV2	TRBD1	NA	TRBJ2-4	TGTGCCAGCAGTGAACCGGGACAGGGACACATTCAGTACTTC	CASSEPGQGHIQYF
TRBV11-2	NA	NA	TRBJ2-1	TGTGCCAGCAGCTTGAGTTTGGACAATGAGCAGTTCTTC	CASSLSLDNEQFF
TRBV18	TRBD2	NA	TRBJ2-1	TGTGCCAGCTCCCATAGTAGTCTAGCGGACGGACGGTACAATGAGCAGTTCTTC	CASSHSSLADGRYNEQFF
TRBV19	NA	once	TRBJ2-1	TGTGCCAGTAGTATTTCATATCCCCCCTACAATGAGCAGTTCTTC	CASSISYPPYNEQFF
TRBV27	NA	NA	TRBJ2-4	TGTGCCAGCAGTCATGGACGAAGTGGCATTCAGTACTTC	CASSHGRSGIQYF
TRBV24-1	NA	NA	TRBJ1-2	TGTGCCACCAGTGACCCAGACATGCGATATGGCTACACCTTC	CATSDPDMRYGYTF
TRBV15	NA	once	TRBJ1-1	TGTGCCACCAGTCCGACTACACAGGGCATGAACACTGAAGCTTTCTTT	CATSPTTQGMNTEAFF
TRBV4-2	TRBD2	NA	TRBJ2-7	TGTGCCAGCAGCCGCCAGCGGGAGGGCCGCGAGCAGTACTTC	CASSRQREGREQYF
TRBV6-5	TRBD1	NA	TRBJ2-5	TGTGCCAGCAGTACCTGGACAGGGGGCCAAGAGACCCAGTACTTC	CASSTWTGGQETQYF
TRBV5-1	NA	NA	TRBJ2-5	TGCGCCAGCAGCTTGGTGCCAGGGGTGGGGGAGACCCAGTACTTC	CASSLVPGVGETQYF
TRBV28	TRBD2	NA	TRBJ2-5	TGTGCCAGCAGTCCCGGGGGGGCAGTACAAGAGACCCAGTACTTC	CASSPGGAVQETQYF
TRBV5-1	NA	NA	TRBJ2-2	TGCGCCAGCAGCTTGGTGGGGGAAAACACCGGGGAGCTGTTTTTT	CASSLVGENTGELFF
TRBV5-4	TRBD1	NA	TRBJ1-4	TGTGCCAGCAGCGACCCTACAGGGGGGGAGGAAAAACTGTTTTTT	CASSDPTGGEEKLFF
TRBV28	NA	once	TRBJ1-1	TGTGCCAGCAAAAGAAATTGGGGGAACACTGAAGCTTTCTTT	CASKRNWGNTEAFF
TRBV7-9	NA	NA	TRBJ2-1	TGTGCCACTCCGGATGAGCAGTTCTTC	CATPDEQFF
TRBV13	NA	NA	TRBJ2-2	TGTGCCAGCAGCTTAGAACGGACCGGGGAGCTGTTTTTT	CASSLERTGELFF
TRBV18	TRBD1	NA	TRBJ1-4	TGTGCCAGCTCAACGGGACAGGCGGCAACTAATGAAAAACTGTTTTTT	CASSTGQAATNEKLFF
TRBV28	NA	NA	TRBJ2-1	TGTGCCAGCAGTTTTGAGGGTTACAATGAGCAGTTCTTC	CASSFEGYNEQFF
TRBV7-9	TRBD1	few	TRBJ2-7	TGTGCCAGCAGCCATCGGGACAGAAACTACGAGCAGTACTTC	CASSHRDRNYEQYF
TRBV5-1	NA	NA	TRBJ2-7	TGCGCCAGCAGCTTGGGCGGTGGCGAGCAGTACTTC	CASSLGGGEQYF
TRBV9	TRBD1	NA	TRBJ1-1	TGTGCCAGCAGTCTAGACCGGGACAGGGGGAACACTGAAGCTTTCTTT	CASSLDRDRGNTEAFF
TRBV4-1	NA	NA	TRBJ1-1	TGCGCCAGCAGCCAAGATGTGGCAAACACTGAAGCTTTCTTT	CASSQDVANTEAFF
TRBV5-1	TRBD2	few	TRBJ2-1	TGCGCCAGCTACTCAAGCGGGGAGCGTGGCTATGAGCAGTTCTTC	CASYSSGERGYEQFF
TRBV6-2/TRBV6-3	TRBD2	NA	TRBJ2-1	TGTGCCAGCAGTTGGGTTAGCGGGATAAATGAGCAGTTCTTC	CASSWVSGINEQFF
TRBV6-4	TRBD2	NA	TRBJ2-3	TGTGCCAGCAGTCCATTAGGCGGGAGTTCAGATACGCAGTATTTT	CASSPLGGSSDTQYF
TRBV6-4	NA	NA	TRBJ2-2	TGTGCCAGCAGTGTATCAGGGGACACCGGGGAGCTGTTTTTT	CASSVSGDTGELFF
TRBV5-8	NA	NA	TRBJ1-6	TGTGCCAGCAGCTTGAGTGGAGAGTATTCACCCCTCCACTTT	CASSLSGEYSPLHF
TRBV7-6	NA	NA	TRBJ2-3	TGTGCCAGCAGCCAAACAGGGTCATGGGGGGATACGCAGTATTTT	CASSQTGSWGDTQYF
TRBV5-1	TRBD1	NA	TRBJ2-2	TGCGCCAGCAGCCTCGACAGGGCCTCGAACACCGGGGAGCTGTTTTTT	CASSLDRASNTGELFF
TRBV10-3	TRBD2	NA	TRBJ2-1	TGTGCCATCAGTGAGTCGGGGCTAGCGGGCCCGCAAAGCTATGAGCAGTTCTTC	CAISESGLAGPQSYEQFF
TRBV30	NA	few	TRBJ1-2	TGTGCCTGGAGTTTCTCGGGCGCCGGCTACACCTTC	CAWSFSGAGYTF
TRBV11-2	NA	NA	TRBJ1-1	TGTGCCAGCAGCTTAGGGTCGAGACGTATGAACACTGAAGCTTTCTTT	CASSLGSRRMNTEAFF